This TCR beta chain was profiled in a study of shared clonotypes between healthy human individuals. Study in general: Plates per donor: three CD4 naive, three CD4 memory, two CD8 naive, one CD8 memory.

Only in-frame clones appear in the TCRdb table, and some are missing; sequencing was by immunoSEQ multiplex PCR. Here the sample spans approximately 1,000,000 clones, around 78% being singletons. The CDR3 contains 13 residues. CDR1 and CDR2 (germline): SEHNR, FQNEAQ (reference sequence). V lost 5 bases, J lost 5 bases, and 13 bases lay in between. General observations from the study: When compared with the clonotypes that were shared by all four sorted-subset donors, the non-shared clonotypes turned out to have lower generation probabilities. The diversity represented, both genetic and in exposure history, was limited by few donors. Sequencing of the sorted subsets was shown by rarefaction to be incomplete despite large depth.

This clone was detected only once. Its antigen is as yet unknown. The TCR originated in a man younger than 35 in good health. Some clones in this sample may be carry-over from other donors' samples. The material sequenced was memory CD4+ T cells from PBMCs. Regarding subset: CD45RA-negative fraction. V and J are TRBV7-9 and TRBJ2-7; D uncertain. The CDR3 loop is CASSIRAGDEQYF. The CDR3 DNA follows: TGTGCCAGCAGCATCCGGGCCGGAGACGAGCAGTACTTC.